Presented here are 22 T cell receptor beta chains from one specimen sequenced in a study of T-cell memory formation after mild COVID-19. TCRdb reprocessed the 5' RACE reads with MiXCR, giving one entry per CDR3 protein. The data hold 80,000 to 130,000 distinct CDR3 sequences, with around 10% observed a single time. Sequences were obtained from PBMCs or a T cell subset sorted from them (not recorded which). These receptor sequences come from a man aged 18 to 30 who had mild COVID-19 (a few samples of this study predate the infection). Cell type and time point are not known.

In its sample, this clonotype was seen a few times. The chain combines TRBV27 with TRBJ2-2; weak D call: TRBD1 (6 bases). The CDR3 loop spans 16 amino acids. Trimming took off 7 bases at V and 2 bases at J, with 17 bases between the two ends. Germline-derived CDR1 and CDR2 are MNHEY and SMNVEV (reference sequence). CDR3 region: CASTLRGTSNTGELFF. The CDR3 coding sequence is TGTGCCAGCACCTTAAGAGGGACATCAAACACCGGGGAGCTGTTTTTT.

The rearrangement joins TRBV5-1 to TRBJ2-1; no clear D gene. V was cut by 0 bases and J by 7 bases, with 11 bases left in between. Per the germline V gene, CDR1 is SGHRS and CDR2 is YFSETQ. The length of the CDR3 is 14 residues. CDR3 protein: CASSLAVRGNEQFF. In DNA form, the CDR3 reads TGCGCCAGCAGCTTGGCAGTTCGTGGGAATGAGCAGTTCTTC.

This clonotype was seen a handful of times. This chain joins TRBV5-5 and TRBJ2-2; TRBD1 is a possible D gene (6 bases). CDR1 and CDR2 (germline): SGHKS, YYEKEE (reference sequence). Trimming took 4 bases from V and 5 from J, leaving 21 bases between them. The CDR3 contains 17 residues. The CDR3 region is CASSLLQGRSGTGELFF. The CDR3 bases are TGTGCCAGCAGCCTTTTACAGGGTCGTAGTGGTACCGGGGAGCTGTTTTTT.

This clonotype was counted ten times or more. The chain is built from TRBV9 and TRBJ1-4; D unresolved. Germline CDR1 SGDLS, CDR2 YYNGEE. Trimming left V 7 bases short and J 8 bases short, with 18 bases between. The CDR3 runs 14 residues. CDR3 bases: TGTGCCAGCGCCAGCACAGAACGGTCAGAAAAACTGTTTTTT. This codes for CASASTERSEKLFF.

This clonotype was detected ten times or more. The chain has TRBV12-3 or TRBV12-4 and TRBJ1-1; maybe TRBD1 (6 bases). The CDR3 length is 13 residues. Trimming removed 6 bases from V and 5 bases from J, with 13 bases in between. The chain's CDR3 is CASSLRGATEAFF. CDR3 coding DNA: TGTGCCAGCAGCCTTCGGGGGGCGACTGAAGCTTTCTTT.

This clonotype has a handful of counts. The chain joins TRBV6-5 to TRBJ1-2; a possible D gene is TRBD1 (5 bases). Germline CDR1 is MNHEY and CDR2 is SVGAGI. V was shortened by 2 bases and J by 8 bases, with 15 bases between the two germline ends. This CDR3 region has 14 residues. CDR3 in amino acids: CASSYLDTGGGYTF. Here the CDR3 DNA reads TGTGCCAGCAGTTACCTCGACACAGGCGGCGGCTACACCTTC.

This clonotype showed up many times. V and J are TRBV7-2 and TRBJ2-3, with TRBD2 matching 11 bases. Germline CDR1 SGHTA, CDR2 FQGNSA. The CDR3 covers 16 residues. V trimming: 1 base; J trimming: 3 bases; junction bases outside the gene matches: 3. The DNA for the CDR3 is TGTGCCAGCAGCTTAGGGGCTAGCGGGGGGACAGATACGCAGTATTTT. It is translated as CASSLGASGGTDTQYF.

This clonotype was detected only a few times. The chain has TRBV7-9 and TRBJ1-2; 7 bases agree with TRBD1. CDR3 size: 15 residues. Trimming took 1 base from V and 5 from J; bases not matched to a gene: 7. Germline V gives CDR1 SEHNR, CDR2 FQNEAQ (reference sequence). The CDR3 is CASSLDVGTEYGYTF. The CDR3 nucleotides are TGTGCCAGCAGCTTAGATGTTGGGACAGAATATGGCTACACCTTC.

The rearrangement joins TRBV6-5 to TRBJ2-7; 9 bases line up with TRBD1. CDR3 size: 15 residues. Germline V gene data show CDR1 as MNHEY and CDR2 as SVGAGI. The trim removed 0 bases at V and 3 bases at J, leaving 3 bases unmatched. DNA of the CDR3: TGTGCCAGCAGTTACTCAGGGACAGGGTTCTACGAGCAGTACTTC. Translating gives CASSYSGTGFYEQYF.

This chain uses TRBV6-2 or TRBV6-3 with TRBJ2-3; 8 bases map to TRBD2. CDR3 length: 14 residues. Germline assignment: CDR1 MNHEY and CDR2 SVGEGT. J was trimmed by 4 bases and V by 4 bases; bases with no gene match: 4. The CDR3 here is CASSFGLAADTQYF. The DNA for the CDR3 is TGTGCCAGCAGTTTTGGACTAGCTGCAGATACGCAGTATTTT.

The chain carries TRBV7-9 and TRBJ2-7; 7 positions agree with TRBD1. CDR1 is SEHNR and CDR2 is FQNEAQ in the germline V gene (reference sequence). CDR3 size: 15 residues. V gave up 5 bases and J gave up 0 bases; unmatched junction bases: 7. In DNA form, the CDR3 reads TGTGCCAGCAGCCTTCGGGACAGTAACTCCTACGAGCAGTACTTC. Protein sequence: CASSLRDSNSYEQYF.

In regard to this clonotype: The junction and the germline gene differ at one end; a read error may be behind it. The chain couples TRBV12-3 or TRBV12-4 to TRBJ2-3; tentative D call: TRBD2 (5 bases). The CDR3 spans 14 residues. The CDR3 loop reads CASTLLGLTDTQYF. The CDR3 DNA is TGTGCCAGCACTTTACTAGGTCTCACAGATACGCAGTATTTT.

This clonotype was recorded a few times. This chain joins TRBV6-5 and TRBJ1-6; D gene ambiguous. V lost 5 bases and J 4 bases, leaving 6 bases between the germline ends. CDR3 length: 13 amino acids. CDR1 is MNHEY and CDR2 is SVGAGI in the germline V gene. DNA for the CDR3: TGTGCCAGCAGTACTGCTTATAATTCACCCCTCCACTTT. Its protein is CASSTAYNSPLHF.

This clonotype was detected a few times. V and J are TRBV29-1 and TRBJ2-1; a weak D match, TRBD1 (5 bases). V was clipped by 7 bases and J by 8 bases, with 21 bases between them. The CDR3 covers 14 residues. CDR1 is SQVTM, CDR2 ANQGSEA, per germline. This CDR3 reads CSAPPHGRRDEQFF. The CDR3 region has the DNA TGCAGCGCCCCCCCCCACGGCCGCAGGGATGAGCAGTTCTTC.

This chain joins TRBV2 and TRBJ2-3, with 9 bases matching TRBD2. The CDR3 loop spans 17 amino acids. Germline V gene data show CDR1 as SNHLY and CDR2 as FYNNEI. The V segment lost 3 bases and the J segment 0 bases; nucleotides outside the gene matches: 7. This chain's CDR3 is CASSDRLAGLSTDTQYF. CDR3 bases: TGTGCCAGCAGTGACCGTCTAGCGGGGTTGAGCACAGATACGCAGTATTTT.

V usage is TRBV20-1 and J usage is TRBJ2-1; TRBD2 agrees at 9 bases. V lost 3 bases, J lost 4 bases, and 4 bases stayed unmatched. In germline, CDR1 is DFQATT, CDR2 SNEGSKA (reference sequence). CDR3 length: 14 amino acids. The CDR3 loop reads CSASKRGAYNEQFF. The DNA of the CDR3 is TGCAGTGCTAGTAAGCGGGGGGCGTACAATGAGCAGTTCTTC.

This clonotype has just a few counts. The chain is built from TRBV21-1 and TRBJ2-1; the table gives TRBD1 as D, unverified against the DNA. TRBV21-1 is recorded as a pseudogene. This CDR3 region has 16 residues. The CDR3 coding sequence is TGTGCCAGCAGCAATGGGGGGCACTGTCCCTACAATGAGCAGTTCTTC. Translated: CASSNGGHCPYNEQFF.

This clonotype came up many times. V is TRBV7-9 and J is TRBJ2-1, with 8 nucleotides matching TRBD1. The CDR3 totals 15 residues. The germline V gene encodes CDR1 SEHNR and CDR2 FQNEAQ (reference sequence). The V and J ends lost 5 bases and 2 bases, in that order; junction bases with no gene match: 5. The CDR3 protein is CASSPGQAPYNEQFF. The DNA of the CDR3 is TGTGCCAGCAGCCCGGGACAGGCCCCCTACAATGAGCAGTTCTTC.

This clonotype was found many times. The V and J genes are TRBV7-9 and TRBJ1-1, with D perhaps TRBD1 (5 bases). Trimming pared 4 bases from V and 4 bases from J, leaving 13 bases between. This CDR3 contains 14 residues. Germline CDR1 SEHNR, CDR2 FQNEAQ (reference sequence). CDR3 bases: TGTGCCAGCAGCTCGAAACAGGAATTCACTGAAGCTTTCTTT. Amino acid sequence: CASSSKQEFTEAFF.

This clonotype was counted only a few times. CDR3 region: CASSFRTGLSTDTQYF. CDR3 coding DNA: TGTGCCAGCAGCTTTCGGACGGGGCTTTCCACAGATACGCAGTATTTT. This chain connects TRBV7-9 to TRBJ2-3; D tentatively reads TRBD1 or TRBD2 (5 bases each). The germline CDR1 and CDR2 sequences are SEHNR and FQNEAQ (reference sequence). The CDR3 is 16 residues long. Between the trimmed V and J ends, which lost 3 bases and 2 bases, there was a span of 15 bases.

This clonotype was detected many times. The chain has TRBV5-1 and TRBJ1-6; TRBD1 is a possible D gene (5 bases). The CDR3 is 15 residues long. V was shortened by 4 bases and J by 11 bases, with 19 bases between the two germline ends. Germline V gives CDR1 SGHRS, CDR2 YFSETQ. The CDR3 bases are TGCGCCAGCAGCCCCACGAAGGGGCTTTTAGCACCCCTCCACTTT. This encodes CASSPTKGLLAPLHF.

This clonotype was seen many times. The chain couples TRBV7-6 to TRBJ1-1; 9 nucleotides align to TRBD1. This CDR3 has 15 amino acids. Unmatched junction bases numbered 8, after V lost 4 bases and J lost 5 bases. The germline V gene has CDR1 SGHVS and CDR2 FNYEAQ. For the CDR3, the DNA is TGTGCCAGCAGCTCTAACAGGGGGCGTGGGACTGAAGCTTTCTTT. As protein: CASSSNRGRGTEAFF. The full variable domain, with the rest looked up from reference TRBV7-6 and TRBJ1-1, is GAGVSQSPRYKVTKRGQDVALRCDPISGHVSLYWYRQALGQGPEFLTYFNYEAQQDKSGLPNDRFSAERPEGSISTLTIQRTEQRDSAMYRCASSSNRGRGTEAFFGQGTRLTVV.